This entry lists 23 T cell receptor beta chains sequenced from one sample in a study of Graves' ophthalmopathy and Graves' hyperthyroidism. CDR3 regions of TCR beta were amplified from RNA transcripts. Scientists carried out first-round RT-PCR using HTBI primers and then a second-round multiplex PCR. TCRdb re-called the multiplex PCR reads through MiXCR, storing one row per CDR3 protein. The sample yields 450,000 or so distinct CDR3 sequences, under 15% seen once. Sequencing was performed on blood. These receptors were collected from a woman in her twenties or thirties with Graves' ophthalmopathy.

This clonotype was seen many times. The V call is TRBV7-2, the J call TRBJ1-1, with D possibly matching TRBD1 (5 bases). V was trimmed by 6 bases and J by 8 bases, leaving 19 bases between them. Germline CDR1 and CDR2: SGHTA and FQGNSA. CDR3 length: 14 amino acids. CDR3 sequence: CASSLLIQGMEAFF. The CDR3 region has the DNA TGTGCCAGCAGTTTACTTATCCAGGGTATGGAAGCTTTCTTT.

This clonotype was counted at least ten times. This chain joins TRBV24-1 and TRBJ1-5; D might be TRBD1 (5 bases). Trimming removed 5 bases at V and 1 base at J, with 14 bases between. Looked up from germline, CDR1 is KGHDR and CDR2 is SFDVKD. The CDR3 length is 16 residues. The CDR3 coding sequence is TGTGCCACCAGTGGAGCAGGGCGGGCAAGCAATCAGCCCCAGCATTTT. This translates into CATSGAGRASNQPQHF.

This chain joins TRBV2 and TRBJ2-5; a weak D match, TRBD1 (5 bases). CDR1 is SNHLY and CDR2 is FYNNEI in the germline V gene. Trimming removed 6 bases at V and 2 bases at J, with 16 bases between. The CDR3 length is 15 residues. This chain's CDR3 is CASSSQNGAQETQYF. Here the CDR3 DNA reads TGTGCCAGCAGCTCGCAGAATGGGGCGCAAGAGACCCAGTACTTC. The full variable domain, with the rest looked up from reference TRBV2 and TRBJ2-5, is EPEVTQTPSHQVTQMGQEVILRCVPISNHLYFYWYRQILGQKVEFLVSFYNNEISEKSEIFDDQFSVERPDGSNFTLKIRSTKLEDSAMYFCASSSQNGAQETQYFGPGTRLLVL.

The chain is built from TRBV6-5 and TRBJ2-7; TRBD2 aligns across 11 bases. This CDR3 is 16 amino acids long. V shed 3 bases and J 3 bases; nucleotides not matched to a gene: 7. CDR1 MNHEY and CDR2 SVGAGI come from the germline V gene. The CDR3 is CASSYGRGLADYEQYF. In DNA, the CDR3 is TGTGCCAGCAGTTATGGGAGGGGACTAGCGGACTACGAGCAGTACTTC.

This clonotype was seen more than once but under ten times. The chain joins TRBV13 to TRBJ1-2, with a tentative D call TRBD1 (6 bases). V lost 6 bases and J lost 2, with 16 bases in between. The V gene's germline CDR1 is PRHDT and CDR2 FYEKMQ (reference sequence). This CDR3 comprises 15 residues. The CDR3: CASSSTGPANYGYTF. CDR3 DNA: TGTGCCAGCAGTTCCACAGGGCCCGCAAACTATGGCTACACCTTC.

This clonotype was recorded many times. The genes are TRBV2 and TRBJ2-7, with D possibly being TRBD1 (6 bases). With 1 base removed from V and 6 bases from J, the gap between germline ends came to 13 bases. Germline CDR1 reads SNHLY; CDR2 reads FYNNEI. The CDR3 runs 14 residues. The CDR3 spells CASSEVSRGREQYF. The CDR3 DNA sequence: TGTGCCAGCAGTGAAGTCAGCAGGGGACGCGAGCAGTACTTC. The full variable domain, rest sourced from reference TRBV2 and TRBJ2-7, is EPEVTQTPSHQVTQMGQEVILRCVPISNHLYFYWYRQILGQKVEFLVSFYNNEISEKSEIFDDQFSVERPDGSNFTLKIRSTKLEDSAMYFCASSEVSRGREQYFGPGTRLTVT.

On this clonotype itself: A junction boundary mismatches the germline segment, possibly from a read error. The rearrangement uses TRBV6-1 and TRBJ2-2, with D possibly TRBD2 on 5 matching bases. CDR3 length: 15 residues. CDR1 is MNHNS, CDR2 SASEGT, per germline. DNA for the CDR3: TGTGCCAGCAGTCTGACATACTCTCAATACGGGGATCTGTTTTTT. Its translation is CASSLTYSQYGDLFF.

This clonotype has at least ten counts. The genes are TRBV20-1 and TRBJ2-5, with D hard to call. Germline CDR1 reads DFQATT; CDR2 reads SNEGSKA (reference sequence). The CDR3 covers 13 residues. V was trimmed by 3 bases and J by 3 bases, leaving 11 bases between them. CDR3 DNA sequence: TGCAGTGCTAGGCGGACGGATAAAGAGACCCAGTACTTC. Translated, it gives CSARRTDKETQYF.

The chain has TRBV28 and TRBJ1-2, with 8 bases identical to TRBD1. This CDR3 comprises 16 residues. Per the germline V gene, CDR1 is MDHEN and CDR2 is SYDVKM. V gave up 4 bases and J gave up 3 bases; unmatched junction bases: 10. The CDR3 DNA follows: TGTGCCAGCAGTTCACCACCGGGACAGGAGTACTATGGCTACACCTTC. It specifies CASSSPPGQEYYGYTF.

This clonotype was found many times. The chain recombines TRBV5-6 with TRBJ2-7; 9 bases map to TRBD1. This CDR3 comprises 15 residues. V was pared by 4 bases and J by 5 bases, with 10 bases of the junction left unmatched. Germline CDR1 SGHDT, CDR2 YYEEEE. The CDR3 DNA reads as TGTGCCAGCAGCCTCTACGGGACAGGGAGAGACGAGCAGTACTTC. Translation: CASSLYGTGRDEQYF.

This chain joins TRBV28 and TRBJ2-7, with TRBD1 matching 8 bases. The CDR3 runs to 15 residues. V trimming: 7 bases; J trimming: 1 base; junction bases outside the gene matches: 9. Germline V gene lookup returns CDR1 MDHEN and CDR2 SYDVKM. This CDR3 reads CASTQGAERSYEQYF. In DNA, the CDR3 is TGTGCCAGCACCCAGGGGGCGGAGAGATCCTACGAGCAGTACTTC.

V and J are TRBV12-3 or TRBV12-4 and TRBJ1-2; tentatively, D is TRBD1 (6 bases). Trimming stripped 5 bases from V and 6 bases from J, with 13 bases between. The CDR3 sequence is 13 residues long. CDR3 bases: TGTGCCAGCAGTGGAGGGGGGCGCAATGGCTACACCTTC. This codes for CASSGGGRNGYTF.

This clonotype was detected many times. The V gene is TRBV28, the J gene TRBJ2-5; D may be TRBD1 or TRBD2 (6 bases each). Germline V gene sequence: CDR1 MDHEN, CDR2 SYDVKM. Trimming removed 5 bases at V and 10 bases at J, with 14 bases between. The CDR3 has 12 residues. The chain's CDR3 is CASSALGGRQYF. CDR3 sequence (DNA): TGTGCCAGCAGTGCGCTTGGGGGGCGCCAGTACTTC. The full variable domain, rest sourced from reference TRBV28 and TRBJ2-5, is DVKVTQSSRYLVKRTGEKVFLECVQDMDHENMFWYRQDPGLGLRLIYFSYDVKMKEKGDIPEGYSVSREKKERFSLILESASTNQTSMYLCASSALGGRQYFGPGTRLLVL.

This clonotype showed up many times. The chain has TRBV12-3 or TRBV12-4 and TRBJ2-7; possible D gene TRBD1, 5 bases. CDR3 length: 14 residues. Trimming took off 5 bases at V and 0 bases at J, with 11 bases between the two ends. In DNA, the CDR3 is TGTGCCAGCAGTCTTTCAGGGAACTCCTACGAGCAGTACTTC. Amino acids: CASSLSGNSYEQYF.

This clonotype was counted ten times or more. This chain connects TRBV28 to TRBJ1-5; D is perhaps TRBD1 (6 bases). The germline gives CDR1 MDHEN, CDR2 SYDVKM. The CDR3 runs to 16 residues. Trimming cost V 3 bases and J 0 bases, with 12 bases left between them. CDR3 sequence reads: CASSFVQGLSNQPQHF. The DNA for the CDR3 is TGTGCCAGCAGTTTTGTACAGGGCCTTAGCAATCAGCCCCAGCATTTT.

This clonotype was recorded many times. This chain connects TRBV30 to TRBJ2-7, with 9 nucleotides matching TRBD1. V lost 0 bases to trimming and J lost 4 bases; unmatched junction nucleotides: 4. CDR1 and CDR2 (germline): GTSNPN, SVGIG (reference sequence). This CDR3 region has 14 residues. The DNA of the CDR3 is TGTGCCTGGAGTGTACGAGGACAGGGGTACGAGCAGTACTTC. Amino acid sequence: CAWSVRGQGYEQYF.

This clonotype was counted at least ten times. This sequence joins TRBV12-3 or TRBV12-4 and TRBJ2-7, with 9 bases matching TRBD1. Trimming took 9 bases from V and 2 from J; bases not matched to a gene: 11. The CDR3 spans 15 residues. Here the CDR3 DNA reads TGTGCCAGTAAGGCTTCCGGGACAGGGCCCTACGAGCAGTACTTC. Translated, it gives CASKASGTGPYEQYF.

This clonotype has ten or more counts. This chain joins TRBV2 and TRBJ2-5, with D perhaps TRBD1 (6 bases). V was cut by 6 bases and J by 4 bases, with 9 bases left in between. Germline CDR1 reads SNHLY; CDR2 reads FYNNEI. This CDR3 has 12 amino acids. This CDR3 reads CASRVGGETQYF. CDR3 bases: TGTGCCAGCAGAGTAGGGGGAGAGACCCAGTACTTC.

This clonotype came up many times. As DNA, the CDR3 is TGTGCCAGCAGCCCGGGACATACGGAGACCCAGTACTTC. It is translated as CASSPGHTETQYF. V is TRBV7-3 and J is TRBJ2-5; D possibly corresponds to TRBD1 (6 bases). Trimming left V 5 bases short and J 5 bases short, with 12 bases between. Looked up from germline, CDR1 is SGHTA and CDR2 is FQGTGA. The CDR3 extends over 13 amino acids.

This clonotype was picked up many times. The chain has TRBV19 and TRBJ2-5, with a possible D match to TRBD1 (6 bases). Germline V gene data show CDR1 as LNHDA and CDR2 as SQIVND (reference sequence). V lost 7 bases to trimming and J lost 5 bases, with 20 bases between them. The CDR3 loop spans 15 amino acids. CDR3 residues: CASTRGGHGGETQYF. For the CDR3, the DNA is TGTGCCAGTACCCGAGGGGGACACGGCGGGGAGACCCAGTACTTC. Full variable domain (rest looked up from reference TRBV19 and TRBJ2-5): DGGITQSPKYLFRKEGQNVTLSCEQNLNHDAMYWYRQDPGQGLRLIYYSQIVNDFQKGDIAEGYSVSREKKESFPLTVTSAQKNPTAFYLCASTRGGHGGETQYFGPGTRLLVL.

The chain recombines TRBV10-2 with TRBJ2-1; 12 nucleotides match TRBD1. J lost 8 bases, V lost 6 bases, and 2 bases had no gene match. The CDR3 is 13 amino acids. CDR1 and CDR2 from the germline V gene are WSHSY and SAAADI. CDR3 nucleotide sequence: TGCGCCAGCAGGGGACAGGGGGCGTATGAGCAGTTCTTC. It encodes CASRGQGAYEQFF.

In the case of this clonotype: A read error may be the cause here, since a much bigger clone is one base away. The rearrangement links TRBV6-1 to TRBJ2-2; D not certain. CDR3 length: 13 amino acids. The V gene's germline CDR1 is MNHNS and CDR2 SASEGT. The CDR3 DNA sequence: TGTGCCAACAGTGTTGGTACGACAGGGGAGCTGTTTTTT. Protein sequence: CANSVGTTGELFF.

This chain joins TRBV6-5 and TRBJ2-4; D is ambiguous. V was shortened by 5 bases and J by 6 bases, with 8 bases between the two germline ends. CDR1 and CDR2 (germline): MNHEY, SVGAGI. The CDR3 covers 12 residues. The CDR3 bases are TGTGCCAGCAGTAGGACGGGAAACATTCAGTACTTC. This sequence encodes CASSRTGNIQYF.